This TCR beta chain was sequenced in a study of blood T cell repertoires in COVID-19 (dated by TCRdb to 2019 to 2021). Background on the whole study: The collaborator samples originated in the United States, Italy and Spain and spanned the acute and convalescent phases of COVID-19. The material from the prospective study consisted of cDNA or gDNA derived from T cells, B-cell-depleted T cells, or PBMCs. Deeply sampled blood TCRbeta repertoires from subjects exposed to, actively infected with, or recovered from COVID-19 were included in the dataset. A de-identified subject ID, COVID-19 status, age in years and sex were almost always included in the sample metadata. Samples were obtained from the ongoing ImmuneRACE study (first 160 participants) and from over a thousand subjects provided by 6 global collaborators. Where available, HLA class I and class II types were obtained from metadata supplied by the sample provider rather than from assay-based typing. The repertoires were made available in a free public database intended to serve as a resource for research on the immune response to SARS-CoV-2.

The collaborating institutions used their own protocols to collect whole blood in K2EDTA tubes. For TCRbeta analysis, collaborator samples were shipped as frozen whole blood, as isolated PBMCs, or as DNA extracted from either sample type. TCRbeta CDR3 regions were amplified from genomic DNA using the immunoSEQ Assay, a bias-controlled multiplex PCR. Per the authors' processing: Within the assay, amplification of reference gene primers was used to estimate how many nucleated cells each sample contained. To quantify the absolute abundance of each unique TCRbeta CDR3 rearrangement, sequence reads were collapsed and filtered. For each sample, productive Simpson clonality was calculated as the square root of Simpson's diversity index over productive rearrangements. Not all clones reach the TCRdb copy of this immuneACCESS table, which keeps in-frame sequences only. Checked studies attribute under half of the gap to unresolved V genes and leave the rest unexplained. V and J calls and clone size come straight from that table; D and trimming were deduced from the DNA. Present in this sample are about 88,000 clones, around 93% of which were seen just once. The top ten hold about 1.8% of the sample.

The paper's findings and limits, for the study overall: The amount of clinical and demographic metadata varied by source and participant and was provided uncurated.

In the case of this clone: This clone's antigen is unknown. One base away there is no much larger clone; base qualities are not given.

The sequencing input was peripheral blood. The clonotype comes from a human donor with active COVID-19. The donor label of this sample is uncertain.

The CDR3 in this case is CASSYGQGEVGSPLHF. The bases are TGTGCCAGCAGCTACGGACAGGGAGAGGTAGGATCACCCCTCCACTTT. The chain is made from TRBV4-2 and TRBJ1-6; TRBD1 agrees with 8 junctional bases. The V end gives up 5 bases and the J end 10 bases, leaving 13 bases in the junction not matched to a gene. The CDR3 holds 16 amino acids from the cysteine to the phenylalanine. Just CDR3 DNA is preserved here, 48 bases in frame from base 1. Via the germline V gene, CDR1 is LGHNA and CDR2 YNFKEQ.